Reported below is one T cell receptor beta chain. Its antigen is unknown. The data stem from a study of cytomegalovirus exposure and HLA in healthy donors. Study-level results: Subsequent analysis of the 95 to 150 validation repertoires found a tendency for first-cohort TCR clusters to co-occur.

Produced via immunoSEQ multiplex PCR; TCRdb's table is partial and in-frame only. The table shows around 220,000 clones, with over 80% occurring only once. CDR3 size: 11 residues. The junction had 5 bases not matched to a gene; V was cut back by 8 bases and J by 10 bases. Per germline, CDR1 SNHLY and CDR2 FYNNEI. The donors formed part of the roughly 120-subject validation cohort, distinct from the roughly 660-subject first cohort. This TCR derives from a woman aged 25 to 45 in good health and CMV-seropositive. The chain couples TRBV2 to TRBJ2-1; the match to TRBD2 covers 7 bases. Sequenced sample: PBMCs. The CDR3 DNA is TGTGCCAGCGAACTAGCGCGGGAGCAGTTCTTC. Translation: CASELAREQFF.